This T cell receptor (beta chain) comes out of a study of metastatic and nonmetastatic thyroid tumors (TCRdb year 2020). Describing the broader study: Repertoires from peripheral blood and from tumor or nodule tissue samples of malignant and benign thyroid patients were compared.

The CDR3 contains 13 residues, cysteine and phenylalanine counted. The retained sequence is limited to the CDR3, 39 bases, with the frame set at the first base. CDR1 and CDR2, per the germline V gene, are ENHRY and SYGVKD. V is reduced by 0 bases and J by 2 bases, leaving a spacing of 5 bases between them. General study outcomes and caveats: In both blood and tumor samples, TCR beta diversity was reported to be significantly higher in malignant tumors than in benign nodules.

On this clone itself: What this receptor recognizes is not known. No quality values exist for individual bases; no much larger clone is one base distant.

No patient had received any treatment before thyroid surgery. Using T-cell receptor beta sequencing, the researchers looked back retrospectively at clinical samples from patients, gathered between about 2011 and 2019. The receptor library was made with PCR. Sequencer: Illumina HiSeq 4000. The TCR beta-chain CDR3 region of each patient was profiled by high-throughput sequencing. The published analysis was carried out like this. A classifier to discriminate distant-metastatic papillary thyroid cancer patients was built from CDR3 differences across clinicopathological groups. Repertoire diversity was assessed with the Shannon index, and tumor-blood repertoire similarity with the Morisita-Horn index. TCRdb passed the public sequencing reads through fastp at Q25 and MiXCR, retaining productive beta sequences. These V and J calls rely on TCRdb rather than the paper's analysis. The sample yields 30,000 to 35,000 clones; 15% were counted once. The leading ten clones occupy roughly a fifth of the sample.

This TCR came from a male donor with papillary thyroid cancer or a benign thyroid nodule (not recorded which). Some clones in this sample may be carry-over from other donors' samples. In this chain, TRBV10-3 is recombined with TRBJ2-7, with TRBD1 tentatively as D gene (5 bases match). Source material: blood. The CDR3 has the sequence CAISESQAYEQYF. The nucleotide sequence is TGTGCCATCAGTGAGTCACAGGCCTACGAGCAGTACTTC.